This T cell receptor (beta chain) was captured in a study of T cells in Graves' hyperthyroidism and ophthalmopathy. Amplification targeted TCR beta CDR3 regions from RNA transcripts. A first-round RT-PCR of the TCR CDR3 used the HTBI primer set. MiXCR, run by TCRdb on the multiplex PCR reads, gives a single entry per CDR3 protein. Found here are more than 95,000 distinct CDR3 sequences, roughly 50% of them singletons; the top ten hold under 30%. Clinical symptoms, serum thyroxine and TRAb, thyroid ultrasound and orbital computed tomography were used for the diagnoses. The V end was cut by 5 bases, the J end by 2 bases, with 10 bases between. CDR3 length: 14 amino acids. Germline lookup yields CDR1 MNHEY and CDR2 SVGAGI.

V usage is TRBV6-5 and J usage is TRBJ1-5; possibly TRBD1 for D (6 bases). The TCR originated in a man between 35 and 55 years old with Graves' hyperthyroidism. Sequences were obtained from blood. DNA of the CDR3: TGTGCCAGCAGTCGGGCAGGGGGCAATCAGCCCCAGCATTTT. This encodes CASSRAGGNQPQHF.